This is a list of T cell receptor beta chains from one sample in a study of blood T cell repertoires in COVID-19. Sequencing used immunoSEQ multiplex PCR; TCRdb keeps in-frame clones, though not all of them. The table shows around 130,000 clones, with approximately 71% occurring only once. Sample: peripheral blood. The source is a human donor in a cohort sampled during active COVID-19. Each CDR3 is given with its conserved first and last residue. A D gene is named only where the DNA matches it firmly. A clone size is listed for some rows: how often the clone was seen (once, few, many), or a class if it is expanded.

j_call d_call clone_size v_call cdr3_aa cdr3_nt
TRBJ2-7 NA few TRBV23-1 CASSQTSRPAYEQYF TGCGCCAGCAGTCAGACTTCTCGACCAGCCTACGAGCAGTACTTC
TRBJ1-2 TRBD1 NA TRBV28 CASSPDRAGGYTF TGTGCCAGCAGTCCCGACAGGGCGGGAGGCTACACCTTC
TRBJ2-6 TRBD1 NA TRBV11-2 CASATGGSGANVLTF TGTGCCAGCGCGACAGGGGGCTCTGGGGCCAACGTCCTGACTTTC
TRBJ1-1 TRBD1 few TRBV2 CASSGIDRGPEAFF TGTGCCAGCAGTGGTATAGACAGGGGGCCGGAAGCTTTCTTT
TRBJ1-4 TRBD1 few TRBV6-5 CASSYRDSGEKLFF TGTGCCAGCAGTTATAGGGACAGTGGGGAAAAACTGTTTTTT
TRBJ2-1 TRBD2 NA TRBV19 CASSLRTSGRARYRFF TGTGCCAGTAGTTTACGGACTAGCGGGAGGGCCCGGTATCGGTTCTTC
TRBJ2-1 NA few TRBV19 CASSIVPGNEQFF TGTGCCAGTAGTATAGTACCCGGGAATGAGCAGTTCTTC
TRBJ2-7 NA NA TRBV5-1 CASSLIQAGEQYF TGCGCCAGCAGCTTGATACAGGCCGGCGAGCAGTACTTC
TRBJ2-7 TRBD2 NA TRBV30 CAWTRLAGYEQYF TGTGCCTGGACCCGACTAGCGGGATACGAGCAGTACTTC
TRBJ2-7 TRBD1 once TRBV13 CASSLGWTGTDYEQYF TGTGCCAGCAGCTTAGGATGGACAGGGACCGACTACGAGCAGTACTTC
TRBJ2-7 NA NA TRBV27 CASSLTAGYEQYF TGTGCCAGCAGTCTGACAGCCGGCTACGAGCAGTACTTC
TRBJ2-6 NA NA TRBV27 CASSLIGASGANVLTF TGTGCCAGCAGTTTAATAGGGGCTTCTGGGGCCAACGTCCTGACTTTC
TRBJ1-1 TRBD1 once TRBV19 CASSPPAQGAGTEAFF TGTGCCAGTAGTCCCCCCGCACAGGGGGCAGGCACTGAAGCTTTCTTT
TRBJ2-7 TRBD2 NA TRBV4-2 CASSQDGLADKFEQYF TGTGCCAGCAGCCAGGATGGACTAGCGGATAAGTTCGAGCAGTACTTC
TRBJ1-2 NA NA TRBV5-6 CASSTQVDYGYTF TGTGCCAGCAGTACTCAGGTTGACTATGGCTACACCTTC
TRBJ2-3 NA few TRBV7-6 CASSLALLDTQYF TGTGCCAGCAGCTTAGCGCTACTAGATACGCAGTATTTT
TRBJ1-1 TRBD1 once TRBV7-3 CASSSDRGTEAFF TGTGCCAGCAGCTCGGACAGGGGCACTGAAGCTTTCTTT
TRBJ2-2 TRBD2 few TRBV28 CASCCGRRPHFSTGELFF TGTGCCAGCTGTTGCGGGAGGCGCCCACATTTTTCAACCGGGGAGCTGTTTTTT
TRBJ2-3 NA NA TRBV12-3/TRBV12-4 CASGGDTQYF TGTGCCAGCGGGGGGGATACGCAGTATTTT
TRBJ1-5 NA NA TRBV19 CASSISGDSNQPQHF TGTGCCAGTAGTATCTCAGGGGATAGCAATCAGCCCCAGCATTTT
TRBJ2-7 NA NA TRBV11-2 CASSLQSGIGSKEGYEQYF TGTGCCAGCAGCTTGCAATCGGGCATCGGGAGTAAGGAAGGCTACGAGCAGTACTTC
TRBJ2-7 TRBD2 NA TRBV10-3 CAITKGAGEVYEQYF TGTGCCATCACAAAGGGAGCGGGGGAGGTCTACGAGCAGTACTTC
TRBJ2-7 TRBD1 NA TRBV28 CASSLGQTEQYF TGTGCCAGCAGTTTGGGACAGACTGAGCAGTACTTC
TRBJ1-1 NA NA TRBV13 CASSILQGGTEAFF TGTGCCAGCAGCATACTACAGGGCGGCACTGAAGCTTTCTTT
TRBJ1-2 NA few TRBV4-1 CASSHTDSTLEGYTF TGCGCCAGCAGCCACACCGACAGTACTTTGGAAGGCTACACCTTC
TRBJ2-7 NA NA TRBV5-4 CASSFQGSSYEQYF TGTGCCAGCAGCTTTCAGGGTAGCTCCTACGAGCAGTACTTC
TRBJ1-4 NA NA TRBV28 CASSGRQANEKLFF TGTGCCAGCAGCGGCCGACAGGCTAATGAAAAACTGTTTTTT
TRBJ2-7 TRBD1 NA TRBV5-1 CASSIGTGSYEQYF TGCGCCAGCAGCATCGGGACAGGGAGCTACGAGCAGTACTTC
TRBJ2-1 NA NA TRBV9 CASSVEGGTSPSYNEQFF TGTGCCAGCAGCGTAGAAGGCGGGACCTCGCCCTCCTACAATGAGCAGTTCTTC
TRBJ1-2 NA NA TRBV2 CASSGQAGGGYTF TGTGCCAGCAGTGGACAAGCTGGGGGGGGCTACACCTTC
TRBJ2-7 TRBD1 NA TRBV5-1 CASRGTAETYEQYF TGCGCCAGCAGGGGGACAGCTGAAACCTACGAGCAGTACTTC
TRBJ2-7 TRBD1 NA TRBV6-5 CASRAGQGRTYEQYF TGTGCCAGCAGGGCGGGACAGGGTAGGACCTACGAGCAGTACTTC
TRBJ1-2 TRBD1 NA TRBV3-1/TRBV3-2 CASRGTGNDGYTF TGTGCCAGCAGGGGGACAGGGAACGATGGCTACACCTTC
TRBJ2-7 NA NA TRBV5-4 CASSTSGTPEQYF TGTGCCAGCAGCACCTCCGGGACACCCGAGCAGTACTTC
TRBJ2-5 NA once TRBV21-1 CASSNREGERETQYF TGTGCCAGCAGCAACAGGGAAGGAGAGCGTGAGACCCAGTACTTC
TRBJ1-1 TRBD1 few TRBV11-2 CASSPGGPVGTEAFF TGTGCCAGCAGCCCAGGGGGACCGGTCGGCACTGAAGCTTTCTTT
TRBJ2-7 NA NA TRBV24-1 CVDTNLYEQYF TGTGTCGACACCAACCTCTACGAGCAGTACTTC
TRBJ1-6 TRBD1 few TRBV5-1 CASSTGQGDYLSNSPLHF TGCGCCAGCAGCACGGGACAGGGGGACTACCTTTCGAATTCACCCCTCCACTTT
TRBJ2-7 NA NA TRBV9 CASSPQGGAGHGYEQYF TGTGCCAGCAGCCCTCAAGGGGGGGCAGGGCACGGCTACGAGCAGTACTTC
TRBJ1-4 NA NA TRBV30 CAWSPDYRITKLFF TGTGCCTGGAGCCCGGACTACAGAATTACAAAACTGTTTTTT
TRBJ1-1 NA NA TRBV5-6 CASSPGGRENTEAFF TGTGCCAGCAGCCCCGGGGGGCGGGAGAACACTGAAGCTTTCTTT
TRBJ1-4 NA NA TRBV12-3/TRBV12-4 CASSWAVVEKLFF TGTGCCAGCAGTTGGGCCGTTGTTGAAAAACTGTTTTTT
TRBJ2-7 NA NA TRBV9 CASGRTWSSYEQYF TGTGCCAGCGGTCGGACATGGAGCTCCTACGAGCAGTACTTC
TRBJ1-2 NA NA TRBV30 CAWSVPDTLRGYGYTF TGTGCCTGGAGTGTACCCGACACCCTCAGGGGCTATGGCTACACCTTC
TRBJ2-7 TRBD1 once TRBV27 CASSTTGGYEQYF TGTGCCAGCAGCACGACAGGGGGTTACGAGCAGTACTTC
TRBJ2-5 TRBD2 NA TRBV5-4 CASSRPGLAGQETQYF TGTGCCAGCAGCCGCCCGGGACTAGCGGGGCAAGAGACCCAGTACTTC
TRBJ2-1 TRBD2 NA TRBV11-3 CASSLDALAGVYNEQFF TGTGCCAGCAGCTTAGATGCGCTAGCGGGAGTCTACAATGAGCAGTTCTTC
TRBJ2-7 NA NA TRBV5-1 CASSFTGHRQYF TGCGCCAGCAGCTTCACAGGGCACCGGCAGTACTTC
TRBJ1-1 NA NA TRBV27 CASSLTVNTEAFF TGTGCCAGCAGTTTAACAGTGAACACTGAAGCTTTCTTT